Given below is one T cell receptor (beta chain) in context. Time point meaning: pretreatment peripheral blood. The assay was immunoSEQ multiplex PCR, and TCRdb's table has in-frame clones only and misses some. Seen here are some 100,000 clones, around 90% observed once, and the top ten hold roughly 0.99%. The entry originates in a study of PD-L1 blockade in urothelial cancer. The source material was PBMCs, sampled around atezolizumab (anti-PD-L1) treatment. This TCR was recovered from an elderly woman with urothelial cancer.

The CDR3 loop reads CASSLTTGQGFGYTF. The CDR3 DNA is TGCGCCAGCAGCTTAACGACGGGACAGGGGTTTGGCTACACCTTC. The chain carries TRBV5-1 and TRBJ1-2; 10 bases map to TRBD1. V dropped 2 bases and J dropped 7; count of bases not matched to a gene: 8. Looked up from germline, CDR1 is SGHRS and CDR2 is YFSETQ. This CDR3 comprises 15 residues.